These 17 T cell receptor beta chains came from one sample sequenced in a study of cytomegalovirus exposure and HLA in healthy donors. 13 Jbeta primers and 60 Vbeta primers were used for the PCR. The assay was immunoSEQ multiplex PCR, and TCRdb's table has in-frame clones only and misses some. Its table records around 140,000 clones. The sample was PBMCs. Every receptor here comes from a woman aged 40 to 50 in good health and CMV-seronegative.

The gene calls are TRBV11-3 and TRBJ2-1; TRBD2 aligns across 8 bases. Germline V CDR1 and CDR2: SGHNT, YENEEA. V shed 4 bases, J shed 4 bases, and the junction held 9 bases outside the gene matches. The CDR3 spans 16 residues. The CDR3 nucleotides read TGTGCCAGCAGCTCCCGAGGGGCTAGCGGGTACAATGAGCAGTTCTTC. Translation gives CASSSRGASGYNEQFF.

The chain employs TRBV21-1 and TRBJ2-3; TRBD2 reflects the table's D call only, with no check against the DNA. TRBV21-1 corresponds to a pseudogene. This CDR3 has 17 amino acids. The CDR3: CASLISGGSQIADTQYF. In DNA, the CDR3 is TGTGCCAGCCTGATTAGCGGGGGGAGCCAGATCGCAGATACGCAGTATTTT.

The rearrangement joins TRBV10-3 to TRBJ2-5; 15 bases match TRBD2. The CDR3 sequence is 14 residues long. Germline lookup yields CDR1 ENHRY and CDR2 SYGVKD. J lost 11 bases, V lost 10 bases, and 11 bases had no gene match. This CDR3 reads CATGLAGGSWEQYF. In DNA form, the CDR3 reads TGTGCCACTGGACTAGCGGGGGGGAGTTGGGAGCAGTACTTC.

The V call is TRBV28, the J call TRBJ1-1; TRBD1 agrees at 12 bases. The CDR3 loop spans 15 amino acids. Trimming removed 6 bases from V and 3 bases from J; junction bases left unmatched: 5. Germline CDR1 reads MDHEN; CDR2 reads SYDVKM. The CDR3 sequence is CASRGQGAGYTEAFF. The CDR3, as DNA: TGTGCCAGCAGGGGACAGGGGGCCGGGTACACTGAAGCTTTCTTT.

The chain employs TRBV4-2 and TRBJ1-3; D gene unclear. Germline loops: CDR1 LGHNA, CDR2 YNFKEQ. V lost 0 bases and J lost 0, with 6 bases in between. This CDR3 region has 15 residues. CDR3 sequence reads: CASSQEAVSGNTIYF. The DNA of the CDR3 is TGTGCCAGCAGCCAAGAGGCAGTCTCTGGAAACACCATATATTTT.

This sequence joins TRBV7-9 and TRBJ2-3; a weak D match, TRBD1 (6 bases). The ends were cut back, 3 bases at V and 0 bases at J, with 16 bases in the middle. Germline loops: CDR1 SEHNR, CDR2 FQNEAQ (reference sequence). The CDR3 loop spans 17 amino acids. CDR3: CASSLGSGGDSTDTQYF. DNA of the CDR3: TGTGCCAGCAGCTTGGGTTCTGGGGGCGATAGCACAGATACGCAGTATTTT.

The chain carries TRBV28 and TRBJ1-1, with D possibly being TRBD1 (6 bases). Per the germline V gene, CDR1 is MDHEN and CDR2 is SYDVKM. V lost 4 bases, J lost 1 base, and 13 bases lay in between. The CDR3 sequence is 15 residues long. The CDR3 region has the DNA TGTGCCAGCAGTTCATCCGGGGGGGCGAACACTGAAGCTTTCTTT. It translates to CASSSSGGANTEAFF.

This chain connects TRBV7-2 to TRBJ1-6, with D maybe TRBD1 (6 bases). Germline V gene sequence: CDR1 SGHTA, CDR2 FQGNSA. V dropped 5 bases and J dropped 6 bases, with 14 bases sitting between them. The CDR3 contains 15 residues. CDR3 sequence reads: CASSSRQVFNSPLHF. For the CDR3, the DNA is TGTGCCAGCAGCAGTCGACAGGTTTTTAATTCACCCCTCCACTTT.

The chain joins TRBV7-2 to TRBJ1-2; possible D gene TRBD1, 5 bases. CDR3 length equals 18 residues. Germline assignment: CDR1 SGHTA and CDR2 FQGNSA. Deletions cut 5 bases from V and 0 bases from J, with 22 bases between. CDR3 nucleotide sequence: TGTGCCAGCAGCATCCGACTAGTTTTGACAGCCGCTAACTATGGCTACACCTTC. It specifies CASSIRLVLTAANYGYTF.

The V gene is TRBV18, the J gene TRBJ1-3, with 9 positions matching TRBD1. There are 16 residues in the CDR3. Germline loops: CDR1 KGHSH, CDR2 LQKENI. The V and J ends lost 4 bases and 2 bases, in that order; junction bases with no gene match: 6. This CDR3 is CASSQMGQGAGNTIYF. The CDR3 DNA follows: TGTGCCAGCTCACAAATGGGACAGGGTGCTGGAAACACCATATATTTT.

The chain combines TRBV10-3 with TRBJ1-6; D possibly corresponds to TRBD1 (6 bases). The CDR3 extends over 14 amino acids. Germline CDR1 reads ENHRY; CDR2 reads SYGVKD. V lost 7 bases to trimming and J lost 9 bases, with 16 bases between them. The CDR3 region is CAITEGPRGSPLHF. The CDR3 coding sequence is TGTGCCATCACCGAGGGGCCCAGGGGTTCACCCCTCCACTTT.

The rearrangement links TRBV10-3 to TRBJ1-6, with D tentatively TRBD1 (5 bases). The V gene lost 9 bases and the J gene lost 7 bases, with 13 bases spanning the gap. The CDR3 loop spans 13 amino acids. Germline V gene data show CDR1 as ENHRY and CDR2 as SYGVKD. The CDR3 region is CAIQGSLNSPLHF. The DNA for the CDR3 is TGTGCCATTCAGGGTTCCCTCAATTCACCCCTCCACTTT.

CDR3 nucleotides: TGTGCCAGCTCACCACCCTCACAGGGGTGGGGGGCAGATACGCAGTATTTT. Its protein product is CASSPPSQGWGADTQYF. The chain carries TRBV18 and TRBJ2-3; a possible D gene is TRBD1 (7 bases). Between the trimmed V and J ends, which lost 0 bases and 4 bases, there was a span of 17 bases. Germline-derived CDR1 and CDR2 are KGHSH and LQKENI. This CDR3 contains 17 residues.

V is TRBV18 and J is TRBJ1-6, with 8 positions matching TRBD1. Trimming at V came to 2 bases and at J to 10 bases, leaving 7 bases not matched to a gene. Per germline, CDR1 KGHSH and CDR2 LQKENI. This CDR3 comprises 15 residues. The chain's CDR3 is CASSPETGAGSPLHF. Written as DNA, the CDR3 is TGTGCCAGCTCACCAGAGACAGGGGCCGGATCACCCCTCCACTTT.

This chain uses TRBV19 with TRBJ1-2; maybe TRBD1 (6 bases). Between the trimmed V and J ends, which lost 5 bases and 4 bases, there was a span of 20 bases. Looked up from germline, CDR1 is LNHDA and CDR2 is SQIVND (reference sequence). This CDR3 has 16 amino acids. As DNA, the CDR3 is TGTGCCAGTAGTGCCGGATCCATAGACAGGCGCTATGGCTACACCTTC. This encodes CASSAGSIDRRYGYTF.

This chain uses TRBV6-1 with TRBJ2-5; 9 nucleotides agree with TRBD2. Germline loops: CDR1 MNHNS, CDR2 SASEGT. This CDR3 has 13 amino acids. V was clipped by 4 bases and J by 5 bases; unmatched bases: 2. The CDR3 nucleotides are TGTGCCAGCAGTGCGGGACTAGCTGAGACCCAGTACTTC. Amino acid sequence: CASSAGLAETQYF.

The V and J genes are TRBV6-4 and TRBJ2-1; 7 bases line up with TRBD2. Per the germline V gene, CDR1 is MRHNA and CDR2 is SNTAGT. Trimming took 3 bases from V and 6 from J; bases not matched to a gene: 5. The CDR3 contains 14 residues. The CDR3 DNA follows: TGTGCCAGCAGTGATGGACTAGAGGCCAATGAGCAGTTCTTC. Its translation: CASSDGLEANEQFF.